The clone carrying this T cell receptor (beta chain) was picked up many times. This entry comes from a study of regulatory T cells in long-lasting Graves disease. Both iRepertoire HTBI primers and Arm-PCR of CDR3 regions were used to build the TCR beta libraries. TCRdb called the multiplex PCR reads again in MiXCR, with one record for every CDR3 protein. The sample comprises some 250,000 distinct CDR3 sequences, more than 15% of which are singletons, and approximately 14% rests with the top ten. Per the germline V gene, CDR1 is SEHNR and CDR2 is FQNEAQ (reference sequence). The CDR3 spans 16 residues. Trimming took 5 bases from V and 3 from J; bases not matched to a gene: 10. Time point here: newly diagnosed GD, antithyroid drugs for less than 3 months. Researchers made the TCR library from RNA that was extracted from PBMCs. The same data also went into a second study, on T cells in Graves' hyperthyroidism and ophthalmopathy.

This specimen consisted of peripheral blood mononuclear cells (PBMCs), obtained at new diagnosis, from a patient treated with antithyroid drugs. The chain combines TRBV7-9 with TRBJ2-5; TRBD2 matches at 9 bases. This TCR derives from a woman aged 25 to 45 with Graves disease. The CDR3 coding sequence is TGTGCCAGCAGCCCCCGAGGAGCGGGGGGTAAAGAGACCCAGTACTTC. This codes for CASSPRGAGGKETQYF.